A selection of T cell receptor beta chains follows, all from one sample in a study of regulatory T cells in long-lasting Graves disease. One entry per CDR3 protein results from TCRdb running MiXCR on the multiplex PCR reads. The sample holds around 480,000 distinct CDR3 sequences, 15% to 20% seen once. The same data also contributed to another study, on T cells in Graves' hyperthyroidism and ophthalmopathy.

The sequencing used peripheral blood mononuclear cells (PBMCs), collected at new diagnosis, from a patient treated with antithyroid drugs. These TCRs come from a middle-aged man with Graves disease. The CDR3 runs from the conserved cysteine through the conserved F or W. Each record gives: V gene, D gene, clone size, J gene, CDR3 protein, CDR3 DNA. A D gene is named only where the DNA matches it firmly. Rows may omit the clone size; those that give it use once, few, many or a size class.

V: TRBV28
D: TRBD2
size: many
J: TRBJ2-7
CDR3: CASSTSGSHYEQYF
DNA: TGTGCCAGCAGCACTAGCGGGAGTCATTACGAGCAGTACTTC

V: TRBV18
D: TRBD1
size: many
J: TRBJ2-7
CDR3: CASSLRDRSYEQYF
DNA: TGTGCCAGCTCACTCCGGGACAGGTCCTACGAGCAGTACTTC

V: TRBV5-5
D: TRBD2
size: many
J: TRBJ2-1
CDR3: CASSYSGTSGRYGNEQFF
DNA: TGTGCCAGCAGCTACTCCGGGACTAGCGGGAGGTATGGTAATGAGCAGTTCTTC

V: TRBV6-1
D: -
size: -
J: TRBJ1-5
CDR3: CASGESNQPQHF
DNA: TGTGCCAGCGGGGAAAGCAATCAGCCCCAGCATTTT

V: TRBV7-2
D: -
size: few
J: TRBJ1-5
CDR3: CASSLLLGITNQPQHF
DNA: TGTGCCAGCAGCTTATTATTAGGGATTACCAATCAGCCCCAGCATTTT

V: TRBV9
D: TRBD1
size: -
J: TRBJ1-4
CDR3: CASSIRTGVLFF
DNA: TGTGCCAGCAGCATTCGGACAGGGGTACTGTTTTTT

V: TRBV28
D: -
size: -
J: TRBJ2-2
CDR3: CASSPPGILTGELFF
DNA: TGTGCCAGCAGCCCCCCAGGAATTTTGACCGGGGAGCTGTTTTTT

V: TRBV19
D: -
size: -
J: TRBJ1-6
CDR3: CASSTGPNNSPLHF
DNA: TGTGCCAGTAGTACGGGACCAAATAATTCACCCCTCCACTTT

V: TRBV2
D: TRBD2
size: many
J: TRBJ2-3
CDR3: CASRVSSGRTDTQYF
DNA: TGTGCCAGCAGGGTTTCTAGCGGTCGCACAGATACGCAGTATTTT

V: TRBV7-8
D: -
size: -
J: TRBJ2-7
CDR3: CASSQEIGTNYEQYF
DNA: TGCGCCAGCAGCCAAGAGATAGGGACCAACTACGAGCAGTACTTC

V: TRBV28
D: -
size: many
J: TRBJ2-7
CDR3: CASSLIGKSSVSYEQYF
DNA: TGTGCCAGCAGTTTAATCGGAAAGTCTAGCGTATCCTACGAGCAGTACTTC

V: TRBV12-5
D: -
size: -
J: TRBJ1-2
CDR3: CASGLLTGVNYGYTF
DNA: TGTGCTAGTGGTTTATTGACAGGCGTTAACTATGGCTACACCTTC

V: TRBV5-1
D: -
size: many
J: TRBJ2-2
CDR3: CASSLESRGENTGELFF
DNA: TGCGCCAGCAGCTTGGAGAGCAGGGGGGAGAACACCGGGGAGCTGTTTTTT

V: TRBV7-2
D: -
size: few
J: TRBJ2-2
CDR3: CASSLRIYRGTGELFF
DNA: TGTGCCAGCAGCTTACGAATCTACAGAGGCACCGGGGAGCTGTTTTTT

V: TRBV5-1
D: -
size: many
J: TRBJ1-1
CDR3: CASSLAAGLNTEAFF
DNA: TGCGCCAGCAGCTTGGCCGCAGGCCTGAACACTGAAGCTTTCTTT

V: TRBV5-1
D: -
size: many
J: TRBJ2-1
CDR3: CASSSWAFNEQFF
DNA: TGCGCCAGCAGCTCGTGGGCGTTTAATGAGCAGTTCTTC

V: TRBV18
D: -
size: many
J: TRBJ2-7
CDR3: CASSPAQGGGEQYF
DNA: TGTGCCAGCTCACCAGCCCAGGGAGGAGGCGAGCAGTACTTC

V: TRBV20-1
D: TRBD2
size: many
J: TRBJ2-7
CDR3: CSATSGSSSYEQYF
DNA: TGCAGTGCCACTAGCGGGTCGAGCTCCTACGAGCAGTACTTC

V: TRBV9
D: -
size: many
J: TRBJ2-1
CDR3: CASSLSGVSYNEQFF
DNA: TGTGCCAGCAGCCTATCGGGGGTCTCCTACAATGAGCAGTTCTTC

V: TRBV9
D: TRBD2
size: many
J: TRBJ2-7
CDR3: CASSVGASGWYEQYF
DNA: TGTGCCAGCAGCGTAGGCGCTAGCGGGTGGTACGAGCAGTACTTC

V: TRBV2
D: -
size: many
J: TRBJ2-7
CDR3: CASSETVDEQYF
DNA: TGTGCCAGCAGTGAAACCGTAGACGAGCAGTACTTC

V: TRBV20-1
D: -
size: -
J: TRBJ2-1
CDR3: CSANPGNEQFF
DNA: TGCAGTGCTAACCCCGGGAATGAGCAGTTCTTC

V: TRBV2
D: TRBD1
size: many
J: TRBJ1-5
CDR3: CASSAWTGSSEPQHF
DNA: TGTGCCAGCAGTGCTTGGACAGGCTCGTCGGAGCCCCAGCATTTT

V: TRBV7-2
D: TRBD1
size: -
J: TRBJ2-1
CDR3: CASSFLSGGWYNEQFF
DNA: TGTGCCAGCAGCTTCTTGTCAGGGGGCTGGTACAATGAGCAGTTCTTC

V: TRBV29-1
D: -
size: many
J: TRBJ2-7
CDR3: CSVDQGYEQYF
DNA: TGCAGCGTTGACCAGGGGTACGAGCAGTACTTC

V: TRBV5-1
D: TRBD1
size: many
J: TRBJ2-7
CDR3: CASSLGQGITYEQYF
DNA: TGCGCCAGCAGCTTGGGACAGGGGATTACCTACGAGCAGTACTTC

V: TRBV18
D: TRBD2
size: few
J: TRBJ2-7
CDR3: CASSPLLAGSYEQYF
DNA: TGTGCCAGCTCACCACTACTAGCGGGGTCCTACGAGCAGTACTTC

V: TRBV7-9
D: TRBD1
size: many
J: TRBJ2-7
CDR3: CASSSQGTGVSEQYF
DNA: TGTGCCAGCAGCTCCCAAGGGACAGGGGTTTCCGAGCAGTACTTC

V: TRBV5-6
D: TRBD2
size: many
J: TRBJ2-7
CDR3: CASSLLTSGITNTYEQYF
DNA: TGTGCCAGCAGCTTACTGACTAGCGGGATTACCAACACCTACGAGCAGTACTTC